The TCR beta chain under discussion was sequenced for a study of blood T cell repertoires in COVID-19. Study-level information: The United States, Italy and Spain provided the acute and convalescent COVID-19 samples. T cells, B-cell-depleted T cells, or PBMCs supplied cDNA or gDNA.

Assay: immunoSEQ multiplex PCR; the TCRdb copy retains only in-frame clones and omits some. The repertoire includes about 180,000 clones, about 81% of them detected once, and 12% sits in the top ten. Followed longitudinally, the Seattle patients had been enrolled during active infection. Material: peripheral blood. This clonotype originated in an elderly woman with COVID-19, enrolled during active disease.

The CDR3 nucleotides read TGCAGCGTCATGGGACAGGGCGTTAACCCCTACGAGCAGTACTTC. This translates into CSVMGQGVNPYEQYF. The chain has TRBV29-1 and TRBJ2-7; TRBD1 agrees at 9 bases. CDR1 and CDR2 (germline): SQVTM, ANQGSEA. J lost 2 bases, V lost 6 bases, and 11 bases had no gene match. This CDR3 has 15 residues.